This entry concerns a single T cell receptor (beta chain). Antigen unknown. MiXCR was run by TCRdb on the PCR reads, yielding one entry per CDR3 protein. The top ten hold just under 1% of the sample, which has 40,000 to 45,000 distinct CDR3 sequences, 20% to 25% seen once. The entry originates in a study of molecular identifiers for immune sequencing clone quantification. Germline V lookup: CDR1 DFQATT, CDR2 SNEGSKA (reference sequence). The germline V and J ends were trimmed by 2 bases and 5 bases, with 16 bases remaining between them. The CDR3 contains 14 residues. Findings of the study overall: In CMV-specific effectors, clones above 20 copies held over 99% of molecules; naive, under 1%.

The chain uses TRBV20-1 and TRBJ2-7, with D tentatively TRBD2 (5 bases). Sequenced input: naive CD8+ T cells from blood, with Jurkat cell RNA spiked in. Subset specified: FACS-sorted CD8+CD4-CCR7+CD45RA+ naive T cells. This TCR was recovered from a human donor in good health. Some libraries in this study had Jurkat cell RNA spiked in. The CDR3 spells CSARRRGTNNEQYF. For the CDR3, the DNA is TGCAGTGCTAGACGTCGGGGTACTAATAACGAGCAGTACTTC.